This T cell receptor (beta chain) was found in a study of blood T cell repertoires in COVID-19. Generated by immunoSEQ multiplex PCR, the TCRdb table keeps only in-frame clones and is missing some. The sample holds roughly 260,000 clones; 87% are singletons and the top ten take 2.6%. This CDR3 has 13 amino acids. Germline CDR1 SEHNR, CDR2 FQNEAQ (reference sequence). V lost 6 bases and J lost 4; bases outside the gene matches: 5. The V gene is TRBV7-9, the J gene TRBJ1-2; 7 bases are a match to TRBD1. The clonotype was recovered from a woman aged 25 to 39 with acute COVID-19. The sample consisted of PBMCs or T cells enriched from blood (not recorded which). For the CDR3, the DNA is TGTGCCAGCAGTTCACAGGGGATCTATGGCTACACCTTC. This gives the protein CASSSQGIYGYTF.